The rows below give T cell receptor beta chains drawn from one sample of a study of blood T cell repertoires in COVID-19. This table comes from immunoSEQ multiplex PCR, and its TCRdb copy is limited to in-frame clones, with some not included. The repertoire includes a few hundred thousand clones, more than 70% of them detected once, and over 9.5% sits in the top ten. Specimen: peripheral blood. The source of these receptors is a woman aged 50 to 60 with COVID-19, enrolled during active disease. Each CDR3 is given with its conserved first and last residue. The D gene is left open where the match is weak.

J gene: TRBJ2-1
V gene: TRBV29-1
D gene: .
CDR3 protein: CSVVVVSHEQFF

J gene: TRBJ1-2
V gene: TRBV7-9
D gene: TRBD1
CDR3 protein: CASSLQTGDGYTF

J gene: TRBJ2-5
V gene: TRBV2
D gene: TRBD1
CDR3 protein: CASSEDRLETQYF

J gene: TRBJ2-7
V gene: TRBV12-3/TRBV12-4
D gene: .
CDR3 protein: CASSPTGSEQYF

J gene: TRBJ2-1
V gene: TRBV9
D gene: TRBD2
CDR3 protein: CASSVGEGNEQFF

J gene: TRBJ2-7
V gene: TRBV5-4
D gene: TRBD2
CDR3 protein: CASSGWAGGLYEQYF

J gene: TRBJ2-2
V gene: TRBV5-1
D gene: .
CDR3 protein: CASSPRRDSNTGELFF

J gene: TRBJ2-2
V gene: TRBV5-1
D gene: .
CDR3 protein: CASSLAGGGNTGELFF

J gene: TRBJ2-5
V gene: TRBV28
D gene: .
CDR3 protein: CASTPVPQETQYF

J gene: TRBJ1-1
V gene: TRBV30
D gene: .
CDR3 protein: CAWTRNTEAFF

J gene: TRBJ1-6
V gene: TRBV5-4
D gene: TRBD1
CDR3 protein: CASSLFLGTGNNSPLHF

J gene: TRBJ2-3
V gene: TRBV29-1
D gene: TRBD1
CDR3 protein: CSVRPGQGASTDTQYF

J gene: TRBJ1-2
V gene: TRBV19
D gene: .
CDR3 protein: CASSIGQGRGGYTF

J gene: TRBJ2-3
V gene: TRBV30
D gene: TRBD2
CDR3 protein: CAWTPRSGGWGDTQYF

J gene: TRBJ2-7
V gene: TRBV18
D gene: TRBD1
CDR3 protein: CASSPYPQGVWEQYF

J gene: TRBJ1-3
V gene: TRBV5-8
D gene: .
CDR3 protein: CASSLGGTTSGNTIYF

J gene: TRBJ1-5
V gene: TRBV7-9
D gene: TRBD1
CDR3 protein: CASSHEDRGDQPQHF

J gene: TRBJ1-4
V gene: TRBV7-8
D gene: .
CDR3 protein: CASSLDRDEKLFF

J gene: TRBJ1-2
V gene: TRBV2
D gene: .
CDR3 protein: CASSRDKNYGYTF

J gene: TRBJ2-2
V gene: TRBV14
D gene: .
CDR3 protein: CASRAGTGELFF

J gene: TRBJ1-4
V gene: TRBV7-9
D gene: .
CDR3 protein: CASSLAIGSNEKLFF

J gene: TRBJ2-7
V gene: TRBV4-1
D gene: TRBD1
CDR3 protein: CASSQETGQGGQYF

J gene: TRBJ2-2
V gene: TRBV6-6
D gene: TRBD1
CDR3 protein: CASSSRDRAGELFF

J gene: TRBJ2-7
V gene: TRBV5-1
D gene: TRBD1
CDR3 protein: CASSLAGTGGYEQYF

J gene: TRBJ1-1
V gene: TRBV15
D gene: .
CDR3 protein: CATSRDRLMNTEAFF

J gene: TRBJ1-2
V gene: TRBV10-1
D gene: .
CDR3 protein: CASSESRGGYGYTF

J gene: TRBJ2-7
V gene: TRBV3-1/TRBV3-2
D gene: TRBD2
CDR3 protein: CASSQWTSGVNEQYF

J gene: TRBJ1-2
V gene: TRBV3-1/TRBV3-2
D gene: TRBD1
CDR3 protein: CASSPFAQTGGRGYTF

J gene: TRBJ1-4
V gene: TRBV5-1
D gene: .
CDR3 protein: CASSLGQLTTNEKLFF

J gene: TRBJ1-6
V gene: TRBV4-1
D gene: TRBD1
CDR3 protein: CASSQKSGTGADSYNSPLHF

J gene: TRBJ2-7
V gene: TRBV5-1
D gene: TRBD1
CDR3 protein: CASSFGTGGINEQYF

J gene: TRBJ1-4
V gene: TRBV4-2
D gene: .
CDR3 protein: CASSPQRQNEKLFF

J gene: TRBJ1-3
V gene: TRBV27
D gene: .
CDR3 protein: CASSSMDSSSGNTIYF

J gene: TRBJ2-1
V gene: TRBV7-6
D gene: TRBD2
CDR3 protein: CASSLNPGTTYNEQFF

J gene: TRBJ2-3
V gene: TRBV19
D gene: TRBD2
CDR3 protein: CASSSGGRDTQYF

J gene: TRBJ2-1
V gene: TRBV4-2
D gene: TRBD2
CDR3 protein: CASSQRLAGASNEQFF

J gene: TRBJ1-3
V gene: TRBV29-1
D gene: .
CDR3 protein: CSILGGRAGNTIYF

J gene: TRBJ1-2
V gene: TRBV12-3/TRBV12-4
D gene: .
CDR3 protein: CASIKEGNYGYTF

J gene: TRBJ1-1
V gene: TRBV30
D gene: .
CDR3 protein: CAWSVGGPNTEAFF